The 29 T cell receptor beta chains in this list originate from one sample, sequenced in a study of T cell changes during pregnancy in multiple sclerosis. The method was immunoSEQ multiplex PCR; TCRdb's version includes in-frame clones alone and lacks a portion of them. The sample includes roughly 69,000 clones, roughly 91% seen only once; the top ten take 1.4%. The material was peripheral blood, obtained in the third trimester of pregnancy. The receptors were gathered from a female donor with multiple sclerosis, enrolled in a pregnancy study.

The chain carries TRBV4-3 and TRBJ2-5; D not resolved. This CDR3 comprises 13 residues. Germline V gives CDR1 LGHNA, CDR2 YSLEER. The V gene lost 4 bases and the J gene lost 2 bases, with 8 bases spanning the gap. This chain's CDR3 is CASSRTEQETQYF. The CDR3 bases are TGCGCCAGCAGCCGAACAGAACAAGAGACCCAGTACTTC.

The V and J genes are TRBV19 and TRBJ2-7; tentatively, D is TRBD1 (6 bases). V lost 5 bases and J lost 3, with 14 bases in between. Germline V CDR1 and CDR2: LNHDA, SQIVND (reference sequence). The CDR3 contains 14 residues. Here the CDR3 reads CASSFRTAGYEQYF. The CDR3 DNA follows: TGTGCCAGTAGTTTTCGGACAGCAGGCTACGAGCAGTACTTC.

The chain joins TRBV6-6 to TRBJ2-7; TRBD1 aligns across 9 bases. This CDR3 has 15 amino acids. CDR1 MNHNY and CDR2 SVGAGI come from the germline V gene (reference sequence). Losses at the gene ends were 2 bases for V and 2 bases for J; bases not matched to a gene: 4. CDR3 sequence: CASSYDRDRAYEQYF. The CDR3 coding sequence is TGTGCCAGCAGTTACGACCGGGACAGGGCCTACGAGCAGTACTTC.

This clone was seen a single time. This chain connects TRBV10-1 to TRBJ2-2; TRBD1 matches at 7 bases. J gave up 1 base and V 4 bases, and 3 bases lay outside the gene matches. The germline CDR1 and CDR2 sequences are WNHNN and SYGVQD (reference sequence). The CDR3 extends over 15 amino acids. The CDR3, as DNA: TGCGCCAGCAGTGTAGGGGGCCGGAACACCGGGGAGCTGTTTTTT. Encoded protein: CASSVGGRNTGELFF.

The rearrangement links TRBV7-3 to TRBJ1-1, with 10 bases lining up with TRBD1. From germline, CDR1 is SGHTA and CDR2 FQGTGA. The CDR3 runs to 16 residues. J lost 4 bases, V lost 2 bases, and 7 bases had no gene match. The CDR3 nucleotides read TGTGCCAGCAGCTTATGGGACAGGGGAAGGAGCACTGAAGCTTTCTTT. Amino acids: CASSLWDRGRSTEAFF.

CDR3 DNA sequence: TGCGCCAGCAGCTTCGATACTCCAGATACGCAGTATTTT. It specifies CASSFDTPDTQYF. The rearrangement joins TRBV5-1 to TRBJ2-3; D is undetermined. This CDR3 has 13 residues. The V gene lost 2 bases and the J gene lost 4 bases, with 8 bases spanning the gap. The germline CDR1 and CDR2 sequences are SGHRS and YFSETQ.

This chain links TRBV5-6 with TRBJ2-1; possibly TRBD2 for D (5 bases). Trimming pared 1 base from V and 2 bases from J, leaving 13 bases between. The CDR3 length is 16 residues. Germline lookup yields CDR1 SGHDT and CDR2 YYEEEE. CDR3 loop: CASSLWSGIAYNEQFF. CDR3 nucleotides: TGTGCCAGCAGCTTGTGGTCCGGGATCGCCTACAATGAGCAGTTCTTC.

This chain uses TRBV2 with TRBJ1-2, with 8 bases aligning to TRBD1. The ends lost 7 bases at V and 0 bases at J; junction bases unmatched: 7. This CDR3 contains 15 residues. Germline CDR1 and CDR2: SNHLY and FYNNEI. In nucleotides, the CDR3 is TGTGCCAGCAATCAGGGGGCCGTCTCTAACTATGGCTACACCTTC. It encodes CASNQGAVSNYGYTF.

The chain carries TRBV11-2 and TRBJ1-2, with a possible D match to TRBD1 (6 bases). CDR1 SGHAT and CDR2 FQNNGV come from the germline V gene. The CDR3 covers 16 residues. V was cut by 4 bases and J by 7 bases, with 22 bases left in between. CDR3 amino acids: CASSSGWRGARGGYTF. The CDR3 DNA reads as TGTGCCAGCAGCTCCGGCTGGCGGGGGGCGCGGGGTGGCTACACCTTC.

This sequence joins TRBV5-4 and TRBJ2-2, with 9 bases fitting TRBD2. Trimming cost V 4 bases and J 2 bases; bases outside gene matches: 12. Per the germline V gene, CDR1 is SGHNT and CDR2 is YYREEE (reference sequence). CDR3 length: 18 amino acids. Here the CDR3 reads CASSPTGSSGGNTGELFF. Written as DNA, the CDR3 is TGTGCCAGCAGCCCTACGGGCAGTAGCGGGGGAAACACCGGGGAGCTGTTTTTT.

The rearrangement joins TRBV27 to TRBJ1-6; 9 bases map to TRBD1. This CDR3 region has 14 residues. Germline CDR1 and CDR2: MNHEY and SMNVEV (reference sequence). Trimming took 8 bases from V and 9 from J; bases not matched to a gene: 8. CDR3 in DNA: TGTGCCAGCGGAAGGGACAGGGAATCTTCACCCCTCCACTTT. This gives the protein CASGRDRESSPLHF.

The chain employs TRBV5-1 and TRBJ1-1; 7 positions agree with TRBD1. The CDR3 is made up of 12 amino acids. Trimming removed 4 bases from V and 10 bases from J; junction bases left unmatched: 7. Germline-derived CDR1 and CDR2 are SGHRS and YFSETQ. The CDR3 reads CASSPEGAPAFF. Written as DNA, the CDR3 is TGCGCCAGCAGCCCGGAGGGGGCCCCAGCTTTCTTT.

This rearrangement joins TRBV11-1 to TRBJ1-6; 9 bases are shared with TRBD1. This CDR3 spans 16 amino acids. The trim removed 2 bases at V and 8 bases at J, leaving 7 bases unmatched. Germline V gives CDR1 SGHAT, CDR2 FQDESV (reference sequence). The CDR3 sequence: CASSLTRQGVHSPLHF. The CDR3 nucleotides read TGTGCCAGCAGCTTAACACGACAGGGGGTGCATTCACCCCTCCACTTT.

The chain carries TRBV12-5 and TRBJ1-2; possible D gene TRBD1, 5 bases. The V gene lost 1 base and the J gene lost 0 bases, with 6 bases spanning the gap. The CDR3 covers 14 residues. The germline V gene encodes CDR1 LGHNT and CDR2 FRNRAP. The CDR3 reads CASGLARANYGYTF. The CDR3 DNA is TGTGCTAGTGGTTTGGCCAGGGCTAACTATGGCTACACCTTC.

The chain recombines TRBV18 with TRBJ1-1; TRBD1 matches 9 bases. In germline, CDR1 is KGHSH, CDR2 LQKENI. The CDR3 spans 17 residues. V lost 3 bases, J lost 11 bases, and 19 bases stayed unmatched. The CDR3, as DNA: TGTGCCAGCTCACCTCGGACAGGGGAGAGCTCTCGGGGGGACGCTTTCTTT. Its protein product is CASSPRTGESSRGDAFF.

The CDR3 DNA is TGTGCCACCAGCAGAGAGGGGGAGGGCTACGAGCAGTACTTC. Translation: CATSREGEGYEQYF. V is TRBV15 and J is TRBJ2-7; 7 bases match TRBD2. The V gene end was trimmed by 0 bases and the J gene end by 3 bases; junction bases not matched to a gene: 2. Per germline, CDR1 LNHNV and CDR2 YYDKDF (reference sequence). CDR3 size: 14 residues.

The chain has TRBV21-1 and TRBJ1-4. TRBV21-1 is marked as a pseudogene. The CDR3 contains 14 residues. This chain's CDR3 is CASSPVGGYEKLFF. The CDR3 nucleotides are TGTGCCAGCAGCCCGGTTGGGGGGTATGAAAAACTGTTTTTT.

V and J are TRBV19 and TRBJ1-2; D is perhaps TRBD1 (6 bases). V dropped 3 bases and J dropped 4 bases, with 21 bases sitting between them. This CDR3 has 17 residues. Germline CDR1 LNHDA, CDR2 SQIVND (reference sequence). This CDR3 reads CASSIEDSPLSIYGYTF. The DNA for the CDR3 is TGTGCCAGTAGTATTGAGGACAGTCCTTTAAGTATCTATGGCTACACCTTC. Together with reference TRBV19 and TRBJ1-2, the CDR3 gives the full variable domain: DGGITQSPKYLFRKEGQNVTLSCEQNLNHDAMYWYRQDPGQGLRLIYYSQIVNDFQKGDIAEGYSVSREKKESFPLTVTSAQKNPTAFYLCASSIEDSPLSIYGYTFGSGTRLTVV.

This clone was seen once. This chain uses TRBV19 with TRBJ1-1, with a tentative D call TRBD1 (5 bases). CDR1 and CDR2 (germline): LNHDA, SQIVND (reference sequence). V was pared by 6 bases and J by 1 base, with 9 bases between. The CDR3 is 13 amino acids. CDR3 in DNA: TGTGCCAGTAGGAAGACAGCGAACACTGAAGCTTTCTTT. Its translation: CASRKTANTEAFF.

The chain uses TRBV5-4 and TRBJ2-7, with TRBD1 matching over 9 bases. This CDR3 contains 15 residues. Per the germline V gene, CDR1 is SGHNT and CDR2 is YYREEE (reference sequence). V trimming: 4 bases; J trimming: 2 bases; junction bases outside the gene matches: 7. CDR3 sequence: CASSPGGQGPYEQYF. The CDR3 bases are TGTGCCAGCAGCCCCGGGGGACAGGGCCCCTACGAGCAGTACTTC.

J is TRBJ2-6 and V is TRBV5-6; weak D call: TRBD1 (6 bases). CDR1 SGHDT and CDR2 YYEEEE come from the germline V gene. V was pared by 6 bases and J by 1 base, with 14 bases between. The length of the CDR3 is 16 residues. The CDR3 spells CASTRGTASGANVLTF. CDR3 sequence (DNA): TGTGCCAGCACCAGGGGTACAGCTTCTGGGGCCAACGTCCTGACTTTC.

The chain employs TRBV5-1 and TRBJ2-2; maybe TRBD2 (6 bases). Germline assignment: CDR1 SGHRS and CDR2 YFSETQ. This CDR3 has 13 amino acids. Trimming took 5 bases from V and 4 from J, leaving 9 bases between them. The CDR3 loop is CASRAGITGELFF. As DNA, the CDR3 is TGCGCCAGCAGGGCGGGAATCACCGGGGAGCTGTTTTTT.

V is TRBV6-4 and J is TRBJ1-1; 7 bases align to TRBD1. The V and J ends lost 5 bases and 3 bases, in that order; junction bases with no gene match: 3. The CDR3 runs to 13 residues. Germline V gene lookup returns CDR1 MRHNA and CDR2 SNTAGT. The CDR3 reads CASSLDRDTEAFF. The CDR3 nucleotides are TGTGCCAGCAGTTTAGACAGGGACACTGAAGCTTTCTTT.

The chain uses TRBV10-3 and TRBJ1-5; TRBD1 matches at 7 bases. Germline CDR1 ENHRY, CDR2 SYGVKD. V lost 2 bases and J lost 0; bases outside the gene matches: 7. CDR3 size: 17 residues. The CDR3 DNA reads TGTGCCATCAGTGAGGGCCGGGGGACAGCTAGCAATCAGCCCCAGCATTTT. This translates into CAISEGRGTASNQPQHF.

V and J are TRBV27 and TRBJ1-2; no definite D call. Germline V gene data show CDR1 as MNHEY and CDR2 as SMNVEV (reference sequence). The V end lost 8 bases, the J end lost 0 bases, and 7 bases lay between the germline ends. This CDR3 spans 12 amino acids. The CDR3 region has the DNA TGTGCCAGCCTGGGCCCTAACTATGGCTACACCTTC. This translates into CASLGPNYGYTF.

This sequence joins TRBV30 and TRBJ1-3, with D possibly matching TRBD1 (6 bases). V lost 5 bases and J lost 4, with 18 bases in between. The germline V gene encodes CDR1 GTSNPN and CDR2 SVGIG (reference sequence). The CDR3 loop spans 15 amino acids. The CDR3 DNA is TGTGCCTGGGGCCCTCCAGGGGATCTCGGAAACACCATATATTTT. Encoded protein: CAWGPPGDLGNTIYF.

The chain employs TRBV5-1 and TRBJ1-6; the match to TRBD1 covers 7 bases. Germline loops: CDR1 SGHRS, CDR2 YFSETQ. The CDR3 length is 15 residues. The trim removed 2 bases at V and 10 bases at J, leaving 9 bases unmatched. The CDR3 bases are TGCGCCAGCAGCTTATCGATTCAGGGGGAATCACCCCTCCACTTT. Translation: CASSLSIQGESPLHF. The whole variable domain, filled in from reference TRBV5-1 and TRBJ1-6, reads KAGVTQTPRYLIKTRGQQVTLSCSPISGHRSVSWYQQTPGQGLQFLFEYFSETQRNKGNFPGRFSGRQFSNSRSEMNVSTLELGDSALYLCASSLSIQGESPLHFGNGTRLTVT.

The chain is built from TRBV7-8 and TRBJ2-1; TRBD2 matches at 10 bases. Losses at the gene ends were 5 bases for V and 7 bases for J; bases not matched to a gene: 11. The germline gives CDR1 SGHVS, CDR2 FQNEAQ. The CDR3 is 16 residues long. CDR3 DNA: TGTGCCAGCAGCGCCCCACTAGCGGGGAGTTTAAATGAGCAGTTCTTC. Protein: CASSAPLAGSLNEQFF. Together with reference TRBV7-8 and TRBJ2-1, the CDR3 gives the full variable domain: GAGVSQSPRYKVAKRGQDVALRCDPISGHVSLFWYQQALGQGPEFLTYFQNEAQLDKSGLPSDRFFAERPEGSVSTLKIQRTQQEDSAVYLCASSAPLAGSLNEQFFGPGTRLTVL.

The chain uses TRBV7-8 and TRBJ2-1, with 8 bases aligning to TRBD2. Germline V gene lookup returns CDR1 SGHVS and CDR2 FQNEAQ. V lost 6 bases to trimming and J lost 13 bases; unmatched junction nucleotides: 20. CDR3 size: 16 residues. CDR3 nucleotides: TGTGCCAGCAGTTCCTGGAGGGCCGGGGGGGCCCAGGGCCAGTTCTTC. It yields the protein CASSSWRAGGAQGQFF.